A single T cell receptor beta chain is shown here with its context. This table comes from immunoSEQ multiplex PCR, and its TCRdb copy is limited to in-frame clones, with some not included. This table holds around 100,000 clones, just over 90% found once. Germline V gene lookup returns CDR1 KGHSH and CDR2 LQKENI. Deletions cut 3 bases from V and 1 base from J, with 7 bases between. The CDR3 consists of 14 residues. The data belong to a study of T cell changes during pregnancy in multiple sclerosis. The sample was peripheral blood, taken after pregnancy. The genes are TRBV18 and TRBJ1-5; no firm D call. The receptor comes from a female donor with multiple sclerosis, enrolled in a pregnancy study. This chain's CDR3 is CASSPTTSNQPQHF. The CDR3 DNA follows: TGTGCCAGCTCACCGACGACAAGCAATCAGCCCCAGCATTTT.